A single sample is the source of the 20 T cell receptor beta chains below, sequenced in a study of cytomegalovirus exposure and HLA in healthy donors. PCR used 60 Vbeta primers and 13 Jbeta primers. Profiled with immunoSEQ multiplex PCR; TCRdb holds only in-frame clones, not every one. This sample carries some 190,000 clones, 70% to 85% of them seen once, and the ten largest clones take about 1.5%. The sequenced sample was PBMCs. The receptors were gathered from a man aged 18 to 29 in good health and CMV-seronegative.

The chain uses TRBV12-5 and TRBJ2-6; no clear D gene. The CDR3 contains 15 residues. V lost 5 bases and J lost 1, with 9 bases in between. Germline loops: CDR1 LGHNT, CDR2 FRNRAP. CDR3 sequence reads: CASGLHSSGANVLTF. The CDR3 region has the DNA TGTGCTAGTGGTCTCCACTCGTCTGGGGCCAACGTCCTGACTTTC.

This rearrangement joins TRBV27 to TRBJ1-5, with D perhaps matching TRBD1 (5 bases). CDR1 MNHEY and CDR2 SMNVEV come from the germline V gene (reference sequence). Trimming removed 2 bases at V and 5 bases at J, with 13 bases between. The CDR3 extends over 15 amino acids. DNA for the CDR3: TGTGCCAGCAGTTTAGTCAGGGCCAGCGATCAGCCCCAGCATTTT. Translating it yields CASSLVRASDQPQHF.

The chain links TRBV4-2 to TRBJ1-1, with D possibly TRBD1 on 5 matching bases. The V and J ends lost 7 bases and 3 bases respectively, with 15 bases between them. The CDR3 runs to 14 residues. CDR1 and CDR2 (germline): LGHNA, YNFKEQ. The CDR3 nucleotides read TGTGCCAGCAATATGGGGGGTTCGGACACTGAAGCTTTCTTT. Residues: CASNMGGSDTEAFF.

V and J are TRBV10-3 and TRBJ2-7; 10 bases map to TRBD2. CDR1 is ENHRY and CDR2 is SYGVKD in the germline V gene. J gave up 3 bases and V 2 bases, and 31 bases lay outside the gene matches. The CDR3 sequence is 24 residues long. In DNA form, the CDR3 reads TGTGCCATCAGTGAGCCCCCGCCATATACTAGAAGGAGGCTAGCGGGAGTGAGGTTCTACGAGCAGTACTTC. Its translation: CAISEPPPYTRRRLAGVRFYEQYF.

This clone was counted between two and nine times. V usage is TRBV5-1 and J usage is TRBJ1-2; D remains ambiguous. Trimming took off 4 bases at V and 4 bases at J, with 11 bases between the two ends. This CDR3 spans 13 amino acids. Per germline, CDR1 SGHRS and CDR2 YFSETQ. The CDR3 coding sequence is TGCGCCAGCAGCCCCAGCGTACTCTATGGCTACACCTTC. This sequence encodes CASSPSVLYGYTF.

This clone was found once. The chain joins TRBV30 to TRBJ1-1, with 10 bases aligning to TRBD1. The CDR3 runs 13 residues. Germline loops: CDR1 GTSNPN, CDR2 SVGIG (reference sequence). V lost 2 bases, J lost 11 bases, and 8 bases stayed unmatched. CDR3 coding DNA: TGTGCCTGGAGTTTGGGACAGGGGATTCGTGCTTTCTTT. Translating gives CAWSLGQGIRAFF.

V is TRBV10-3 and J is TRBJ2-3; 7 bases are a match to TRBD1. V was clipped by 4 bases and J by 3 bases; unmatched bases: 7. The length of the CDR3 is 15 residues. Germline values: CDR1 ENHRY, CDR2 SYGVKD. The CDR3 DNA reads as TGTGCCATCAGTGGTGAGACAGGGAAGACAGATACGCAGTATTTT. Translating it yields CAISGETGKTDTQYF.

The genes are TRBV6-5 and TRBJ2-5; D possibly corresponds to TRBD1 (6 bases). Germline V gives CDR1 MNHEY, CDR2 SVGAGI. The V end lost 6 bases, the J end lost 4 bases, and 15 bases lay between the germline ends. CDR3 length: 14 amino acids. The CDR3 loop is CASRRGAGVETQYF. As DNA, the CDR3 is TGTGCCAGCAGGAGAGGGGCAGGGGTAGAGACCCAGTACTTC.

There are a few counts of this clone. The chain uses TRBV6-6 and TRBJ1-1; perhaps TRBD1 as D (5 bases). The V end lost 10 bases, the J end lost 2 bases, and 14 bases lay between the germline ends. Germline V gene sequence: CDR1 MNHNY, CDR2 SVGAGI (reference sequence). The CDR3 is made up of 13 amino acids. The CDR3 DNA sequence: TGTGCCACCCAGGGTTCTTATAACACTGAAGCTTTCTTT. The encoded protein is CATQGSYNTEAFF.

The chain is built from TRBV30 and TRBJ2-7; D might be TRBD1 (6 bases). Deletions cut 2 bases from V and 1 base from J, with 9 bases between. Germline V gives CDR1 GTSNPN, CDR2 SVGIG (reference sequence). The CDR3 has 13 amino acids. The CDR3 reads CAWSPDSSYEQYF. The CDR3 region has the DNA TGTGCCTGGAGTCCGGACAGTTCCTACGAGCAGTACTTC. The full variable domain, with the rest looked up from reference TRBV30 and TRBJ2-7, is SQTIHQWPATLVQPVGSPLSLECTVEGTSNPNLYWYRQAAGRGLQLLFYSVGIGQISSEVPQNLSASRPQDRQFILSSKKLLLSDSGFYLCAWSPDSSYEQYFGPGTRLTVT.

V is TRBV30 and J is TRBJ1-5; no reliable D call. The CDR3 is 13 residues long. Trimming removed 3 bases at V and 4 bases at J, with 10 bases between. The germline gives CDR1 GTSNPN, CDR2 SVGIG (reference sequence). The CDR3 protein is CAWSRSLNQPQHF. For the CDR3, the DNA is TGTGCCTGGAGCCGGTCTTTAAATCAGCCCCAGCATTTT. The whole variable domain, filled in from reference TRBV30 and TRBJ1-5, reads SQTIHQWPATLVQPVGSPLSLECTVEGTSNPNLYWYRQAAGRGLQLLFYSVGIGQISSEVPQNLSASRPQDRQFILSSKKLLLSDSGFYLCAWSRSLNQPQHFGDGTRLSIL.

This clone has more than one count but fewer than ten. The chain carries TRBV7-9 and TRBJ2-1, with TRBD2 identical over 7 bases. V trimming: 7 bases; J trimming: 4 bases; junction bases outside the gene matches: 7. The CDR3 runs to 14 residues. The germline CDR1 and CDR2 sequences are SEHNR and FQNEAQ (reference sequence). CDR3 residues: CASIGLEGYNEQFF. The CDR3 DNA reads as TGTGCCAGCATCGGACTAGAGGGGTACAATGAGCAGTTCTTC.

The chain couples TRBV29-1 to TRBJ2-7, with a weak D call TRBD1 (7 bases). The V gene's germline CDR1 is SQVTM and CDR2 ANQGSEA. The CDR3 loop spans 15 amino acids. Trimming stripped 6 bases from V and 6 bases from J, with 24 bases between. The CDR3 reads CSVLCDREVRGEQYF. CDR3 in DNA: TGCAGCGTCCTGTGTGACAGGGAGGTCCGAGGCGAGCAGTACTTC.

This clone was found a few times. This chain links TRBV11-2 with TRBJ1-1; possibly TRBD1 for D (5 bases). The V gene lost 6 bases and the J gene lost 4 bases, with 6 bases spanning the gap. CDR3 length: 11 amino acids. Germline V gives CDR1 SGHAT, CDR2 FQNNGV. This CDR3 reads CASSTGTEAFF. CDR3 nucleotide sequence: TGTGCCAGCAGTACAGGCACTGAAGCTTTCTTT.

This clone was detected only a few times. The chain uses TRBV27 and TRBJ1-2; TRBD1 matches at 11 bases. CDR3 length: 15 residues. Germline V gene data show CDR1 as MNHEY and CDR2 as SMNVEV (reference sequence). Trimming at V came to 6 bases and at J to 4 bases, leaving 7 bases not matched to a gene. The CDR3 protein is CASSLGTGGGYGYTF. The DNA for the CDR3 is TGTGCCAGCAGCCTCGGGACAGGGGGAGGCTATGGCTACACCTTC.

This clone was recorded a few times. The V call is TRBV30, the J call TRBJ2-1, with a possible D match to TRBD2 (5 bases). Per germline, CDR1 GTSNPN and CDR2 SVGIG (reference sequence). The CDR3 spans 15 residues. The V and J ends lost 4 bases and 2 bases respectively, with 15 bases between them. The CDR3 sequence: CAWTEAAFAYNEQFF. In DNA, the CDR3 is TGTGCCTGGACGGAAGCGGCCTTTGCCTACAATGAGCAGTTCTTC.

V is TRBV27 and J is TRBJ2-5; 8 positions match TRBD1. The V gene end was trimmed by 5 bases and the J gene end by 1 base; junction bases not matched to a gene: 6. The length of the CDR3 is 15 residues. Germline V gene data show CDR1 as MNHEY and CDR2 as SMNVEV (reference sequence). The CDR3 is CASSRTGWFQETQYF. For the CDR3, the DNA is TGTGCCAGCAGTCGGACAGGGTGGTTCCAAGAGACCCAGTACTTC.

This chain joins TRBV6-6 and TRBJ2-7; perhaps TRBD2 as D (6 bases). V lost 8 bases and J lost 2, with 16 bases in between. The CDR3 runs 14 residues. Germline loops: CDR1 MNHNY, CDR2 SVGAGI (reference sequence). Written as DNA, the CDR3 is TGTGCCAGCTCAAAAGGAGGGGCCGCCTACGAGCAGTACTTC. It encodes CASSKGGAAYEQYF.

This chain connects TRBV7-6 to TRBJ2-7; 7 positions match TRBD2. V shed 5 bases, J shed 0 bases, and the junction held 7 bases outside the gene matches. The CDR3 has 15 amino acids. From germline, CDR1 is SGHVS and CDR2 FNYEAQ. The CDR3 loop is CASSPSGGTSYEQYF. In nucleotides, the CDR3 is TGTGCCAGCAGCCCCTCCGGGGGGACCTCCTACGAGCAGTACTTC.

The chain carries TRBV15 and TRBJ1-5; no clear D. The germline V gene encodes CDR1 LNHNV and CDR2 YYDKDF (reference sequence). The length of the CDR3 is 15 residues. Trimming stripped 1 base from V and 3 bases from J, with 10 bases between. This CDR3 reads CATSRGNKPNQPQHF. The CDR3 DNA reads TGTGCCACCAGCAGAGGTAACAAACCCAATCAGCCCCAGCATTTT.